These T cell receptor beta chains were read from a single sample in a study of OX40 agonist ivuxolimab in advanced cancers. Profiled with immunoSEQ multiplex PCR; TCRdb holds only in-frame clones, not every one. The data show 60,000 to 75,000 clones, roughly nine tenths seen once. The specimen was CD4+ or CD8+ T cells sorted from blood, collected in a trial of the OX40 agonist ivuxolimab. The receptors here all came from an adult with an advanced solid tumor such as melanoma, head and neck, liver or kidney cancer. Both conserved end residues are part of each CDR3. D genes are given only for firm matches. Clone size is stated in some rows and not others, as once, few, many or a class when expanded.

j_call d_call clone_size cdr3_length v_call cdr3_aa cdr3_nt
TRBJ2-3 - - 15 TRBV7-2 CASSLLGARVDTQYF TGTGCCAGCAGCTTATTAGGGGCGCGAGTAGATACGCAGTATTTT
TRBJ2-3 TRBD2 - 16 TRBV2 CASSRRGGEGTDTQYF TGTGCCAGCAGCCGAAGGGGCGGGGAGGGGACAGATACGCAGTATTTT
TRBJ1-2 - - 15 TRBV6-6 CASSLEQGKGSGYTF TGTGCCAGCAGTTTGGAGCAGGGAAAAGGCAGCGGCTACACCTTC
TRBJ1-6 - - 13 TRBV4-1 CASGRDYNSPLHF TGCGCCAGCGGTCGGGACTACAATTCACCCCTCCACTTT
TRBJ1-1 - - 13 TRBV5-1 CASSFRTGTEAFF TGCGCCAGCAGCTTCCGGACGGGAACTGAAGCTTTCTTT
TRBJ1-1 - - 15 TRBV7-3 CASSLRPGDITEAFF TGTGCCAGCAGCTTACGTCCCGGGGACATCACTGAAGCTTTCTTT
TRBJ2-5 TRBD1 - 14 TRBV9 CASSPGTGEETQYF TGTGCCAGCAGCCCCGGGACAGGGGAAGAGACCCAGTACTTC
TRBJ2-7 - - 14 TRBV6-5 CASSYRDKGYEQYF TGTGCCAGCAGTTATCGCGACAAAGGCTACGAGCAGTACTTC
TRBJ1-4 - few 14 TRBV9 CASSVGARWEKLFF TGTGCCAGCAGCGTAGGAGCGCGGTGGGAAAAACTGTTTTTT
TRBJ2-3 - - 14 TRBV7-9 CASRHGDGTDTQYF TGTGCCAGCAGACACGGGGATGGCACAGATACGCAGTATTTT
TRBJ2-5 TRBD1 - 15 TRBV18 CASSPDQGVAETQYF TGTGCCAGCTCGCCAGATCAGGGGGTGGCGGAGACCCAGTACTTC
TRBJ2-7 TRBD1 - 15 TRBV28 CASSPDRGGWYEQYF TGTGCCAGCAGTCCGGACAGGGGTGGTTGGTACGAGCAGTACTTC
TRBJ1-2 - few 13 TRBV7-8 CATSGLEGYGYTF TGTGCCACCTCAGGGCTCGAGGGCTATGGCTACACCTTC
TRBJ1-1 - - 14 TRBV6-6 CASSLMDENTEAFF TGTGCCAGCAGTTTAATGGACGAGAACACTGAAGCTTTCTTT
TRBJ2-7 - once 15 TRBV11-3 CASSLDEQSGYEQYF TGTGCCAGCAGCTTAGATGAACAAAGCGGCTACGAGCAGTACTTC
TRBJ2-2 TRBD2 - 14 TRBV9 CASSATSDTGELFF TGTGCCAGCAGCGCCACTAGCGACACCGGGGAGCTGTTTTTT
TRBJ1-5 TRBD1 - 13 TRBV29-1 CSVRQGFNQPQHF TGCAGCGTTCGACAGGGGTTTAATCAGCCCCAGCATTTT
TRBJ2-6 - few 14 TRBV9 CASSVDPGANVLTF TGTGCCAGCAGCGTAGACCCTGGGGCCAACGTCCTGACTTTC
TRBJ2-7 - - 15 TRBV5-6 CASTRGLRGNHEQYF TGTGCCAGCACCCGAGGCTTGCGGGGCAACCACGAGCAGTACTTC
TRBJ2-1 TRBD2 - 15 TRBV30 CAWRGSGRIYNEQFF TGTGCCTGGAGGGGGAGCGGGAGGATCTACAATGAGCAGTTCTTC
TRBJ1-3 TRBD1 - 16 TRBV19 CASSTRDRGNGNTIYF TGTGCCAGTAGTACCCGGGACAGGGGAAATGGAAACACCATATATTTT
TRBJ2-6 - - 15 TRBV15 CATSVRISGANVLTF TGTGCCACCAGCGTAAGGATCTCTGGGGCCAACGTCCTGACTTTC
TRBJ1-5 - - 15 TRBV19 CASSIGGERRQPQHF TGTGCCAGTAGTATAGGTGGGGAAAGAAGGCAGCCCCAGCATTTT
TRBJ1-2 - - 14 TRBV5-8 CASSRQDKVGGYTF TGTGCCAGCAGCCGACAGGACAAGGTTGGAGGCTACACCTTC
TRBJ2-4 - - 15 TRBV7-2 CASSLGAVGGNIQYF TGTGCCAGCAGCTTAGGGGCCGTAGGAGGGAACATTCAGTACTTC
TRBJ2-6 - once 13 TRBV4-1 CASSVPWANVLTF TGCGCCAGCAGCGTCCCCTGGGCCAACGTCCTGACTTTC
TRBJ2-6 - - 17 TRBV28 CASSFTKSGTGANVLTF TGTGCCAGCAGTTTCACCAAATCAGGGACTGGGGCCAACGTCCTGACTTTC
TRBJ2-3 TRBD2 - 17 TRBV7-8 CASSRRQLAGRTDTQYF TGTGCCAGCAGCCGTCGCCAACTAGCGGGACGCACAGATACGCAGTATTTT
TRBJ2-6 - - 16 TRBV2 CASSLTGTSGANVLTF TGTGCCAGCAGTCTTACAGGGACCTCTGGGGCCAACGTCCTGACTTTC
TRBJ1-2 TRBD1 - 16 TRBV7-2 CASSLGQGAWNYGYTF TGTGCCAGCAGCTTAGGACAGGGGGCTTGGAACTATGGCTACACCTTC
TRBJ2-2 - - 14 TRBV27 CASTPGQNTGELFF TGTGCCAGCACTCCGGGACAGAACACCGGGGAGCTGTTTTTT
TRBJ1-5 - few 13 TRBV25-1 CARRSGSNQPQHF TGTGCCAGAAGATCTGGCAGCAATCAGCCCCAGCATTTT
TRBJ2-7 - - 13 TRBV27 CASSNRNSYEQYF TGTGCCAGCAGTAACAGAAACTCCTACGAGCAGTACTTC
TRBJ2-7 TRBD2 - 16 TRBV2 CASRTRTSGSAHEQYF TGTGCCAGCAGGACAAGGACTAGCGGGAGTGCCCACGAGCAGTACTTC
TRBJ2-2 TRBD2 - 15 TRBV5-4 CASRTTSGTTGELFF TGTGCCAGCAGGACGACTAGCGGGACCACCGGGGAGCTGTTTTTT
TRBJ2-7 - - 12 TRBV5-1 CASSFQGYEQYF TGCGCCAGCAGCTTCCAGGGGTACGAGCAGTACTTC
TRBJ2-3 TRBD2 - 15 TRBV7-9 CASSSTGGAGDTQYF TGTGCCAGCAGCTCCACCGGGGGGGCTGGGGATACGCAGTATTTT
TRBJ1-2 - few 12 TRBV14 CASSQFGQSYTF TGTGCCAGCAGCCAGTTTGGACAGTCCTACACCTTC
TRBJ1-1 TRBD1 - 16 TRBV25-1 CASSGPGQGAWTEAFF TGTGCCAGCAGTGGACCGGGACAGGGGGCATGGACTGAAGCTTTCTTT
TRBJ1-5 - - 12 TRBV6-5 CASSTPNQPQHF TGTGCCAGCAGCACTCCCAATCAGCCCCAGCATTTT
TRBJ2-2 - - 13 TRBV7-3 CASSPQGTGELFF TGTGCCAGCAGCCCACAGGGTACCGGGGAGCTGTTTTTT
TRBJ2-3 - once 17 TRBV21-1 CASSRGTTGLLINTQYF TGTGCCAGCAGCAGAGGGACTACTGGACTGCTTATAAATACGCAGTATTTT
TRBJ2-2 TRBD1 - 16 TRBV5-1 CASSLGQGALRGELFF TGCGCCAGCAGCTTGGGACAGGGGGCTCTACGAGGGGAGCTGTTTTTT
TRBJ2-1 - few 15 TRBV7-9 CASSGVAAPYNEQFF TGTGCCAGCAGCGGCGTAGCGGCCCCCTACAATGAGCAGTTCTTC
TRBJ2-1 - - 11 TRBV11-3 CASSPGGEQFF TGTGCCAGCAGCCCGGGCGGTGAGCAGTTCTTC